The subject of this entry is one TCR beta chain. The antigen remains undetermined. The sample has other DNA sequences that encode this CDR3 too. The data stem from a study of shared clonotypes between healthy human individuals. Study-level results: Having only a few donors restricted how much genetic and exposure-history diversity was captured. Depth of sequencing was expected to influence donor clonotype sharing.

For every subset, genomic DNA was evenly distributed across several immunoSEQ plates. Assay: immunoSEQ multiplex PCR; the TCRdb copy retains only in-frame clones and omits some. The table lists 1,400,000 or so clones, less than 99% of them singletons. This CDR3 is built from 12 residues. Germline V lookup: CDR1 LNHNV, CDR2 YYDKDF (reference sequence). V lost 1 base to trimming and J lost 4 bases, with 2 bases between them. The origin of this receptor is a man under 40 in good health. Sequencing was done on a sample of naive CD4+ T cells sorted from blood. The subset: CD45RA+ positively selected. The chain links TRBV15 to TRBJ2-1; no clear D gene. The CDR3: CATSRAYNEQFF. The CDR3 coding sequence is TGTGCCACCAGCAGAGCGTACAATGAGCAGTTCTTC.